This T cell receptor beta chain was sequenced for a study of regulatory T cells in long-lasting Graves disease. Germline V gene data show CDR1 as GTSNPN and CDR2 as SVGIG (reference sequence). The V end was cut by 2 bases, the J end by 7 bases, with 11 bases between. The CDR3 is made up of 13 amino acids. TCR beta libraries were built with iRepertoire HTBI primers and Arm-PCR of CDR3 regions. TCRdb used MiXCR to reprocess the multiplex PCR reads, holding one entry per CDR3 protein. The sample holds nearly 350,000 distinct CDR3 sequences, around 19% seen once. Regarding the study as a whole: Newly diagnosed disease favored TRBV20-1 and TRBJ2-1 over persistent disease. Accuracy may have suffered from the small sample size.

Time point noted: persistent/refractory GD, antithyroid drugs over 5 years with positive TRAb. Preparation of the TCR library used RNA extracted from PBMCs. Doctors identified Graves' disease using the American Thyroid Association guidelines. An endocrinology department located in Xi'an, China, was where the patients came from. This clonotype was detected only a few times. Its antigen remains unknown. Here the sequenced sample was peripheral blood mononuclear cells (PBMCs), taken when the disease was refractory, from a patient treated with antithyroid drugs. The sequence derives from a female donor with Graves disease. The chain carries TRBV30 and TRBJ1-4; D remains ambiguous. CDR3 region: CAWSTQLTEKLFF. CDR3 sequence (DNA): TGTGCCTGGAGTACCCAACTAACTGAAAAACTGTTTTTT.